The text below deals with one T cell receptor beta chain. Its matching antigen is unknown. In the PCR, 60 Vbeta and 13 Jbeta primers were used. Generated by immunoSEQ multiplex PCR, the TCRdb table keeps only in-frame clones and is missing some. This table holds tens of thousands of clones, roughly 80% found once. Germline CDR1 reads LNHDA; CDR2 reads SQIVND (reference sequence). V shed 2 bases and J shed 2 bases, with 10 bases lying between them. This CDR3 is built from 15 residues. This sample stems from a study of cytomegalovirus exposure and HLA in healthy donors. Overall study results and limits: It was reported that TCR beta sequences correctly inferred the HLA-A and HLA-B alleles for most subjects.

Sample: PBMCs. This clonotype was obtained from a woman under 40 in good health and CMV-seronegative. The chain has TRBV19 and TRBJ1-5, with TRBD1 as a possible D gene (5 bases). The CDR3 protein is CASSINGGGNQPQHF. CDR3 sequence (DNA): TGTGCCAGTAGTATAAATGGAGGGGGCAATCAGCCCCAGCATTTT.